The entry that follows covers one TCR beta chain sequence. Its target is not known. Sample time point: week 11, during vaccination. The content of each vaccine dose was 300 ug of mutant IDH1 20-mer peptide, and topical imiquimod accompanied it. The CDR3 has 14 amino acids. V lost 5 bases and J lost 2; bases outside the gene matches: 5. Germline assignment: CDR1 MDHEN and CDR2 SYDVKM. Clones were read by immunoSEQ multiplex PCR, and TCRdb kept only the in-frame ones, dropping some. The table records 110,000 or so clones, roughly 88% of them present only once. This sample is part of a study of a mutant IDH1 vaccine in newly diagnosed glioma. Study in general: Weeks 1, 3, 5, 7, 11, 15, 19 and 23 were when patients received their eight vaccinations. Treatment recipients were approximately 62% male and about 40% female, and their mean age was about 40 years.

The V and J genes are TRBV28 and TRBJ2-7; 8 positions agree with TRBD1. The sample in question was PBMCs, obtained from a glioma patient whose treatment included an IDH1 peptide vaccine. The receptor's source is a woman between 45 and 65 years old with glioma. The DNA of the CDR3 is TGTGCCAGCAGTGGTGGACAGGGCGCCTACGAGCAGTACTTC. As protein: CASSGGQGAYEQYF.